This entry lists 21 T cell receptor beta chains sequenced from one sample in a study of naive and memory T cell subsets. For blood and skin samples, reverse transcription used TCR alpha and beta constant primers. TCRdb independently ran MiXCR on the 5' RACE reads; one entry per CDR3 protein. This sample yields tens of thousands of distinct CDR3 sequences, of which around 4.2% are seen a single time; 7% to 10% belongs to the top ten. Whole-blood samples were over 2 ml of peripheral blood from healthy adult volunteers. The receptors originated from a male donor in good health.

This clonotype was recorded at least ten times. The CDR3 reads CASSLIPLSTEAFF. The CDR3 DNA is TGTGCCAGCAGTTTAATCCCCCTGAGCACTGAAGCTTTCTTT. The V and J genes are TRBV27 and TRBJ1-1; D unresolved. Germline V gene data show CDR1 as MNHEY and CDR2 as SMNVEV (reference sequence). Trimming removed 2 bases at V and 4 bases at J, with 11 bases between. This CDR3 has 14 residues.

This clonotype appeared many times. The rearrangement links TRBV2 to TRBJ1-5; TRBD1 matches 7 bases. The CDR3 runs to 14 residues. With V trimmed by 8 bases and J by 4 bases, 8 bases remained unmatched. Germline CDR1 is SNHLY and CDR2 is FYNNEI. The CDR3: CASAKLGQNQPQHF. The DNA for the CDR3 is TGTGCCAGCGCCAAACTGGGACAGAATCAGCCCCAGCATTTT.

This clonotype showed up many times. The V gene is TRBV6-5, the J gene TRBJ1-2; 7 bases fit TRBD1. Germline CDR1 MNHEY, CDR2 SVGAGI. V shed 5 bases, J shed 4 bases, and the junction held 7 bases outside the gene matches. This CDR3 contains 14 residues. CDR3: CASSRTGPVYGYTF. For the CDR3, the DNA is TGTGCCAGCAGTCGGACAGGACCGGTCTATGGCTACACCTTC.

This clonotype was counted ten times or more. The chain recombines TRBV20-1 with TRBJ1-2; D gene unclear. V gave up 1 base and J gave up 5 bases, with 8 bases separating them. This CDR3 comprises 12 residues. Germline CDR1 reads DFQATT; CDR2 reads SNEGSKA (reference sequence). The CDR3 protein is CSARGGRYGYTF. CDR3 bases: TGCAGTGCTAGAGGAGGGCGGTATGGCTACACCTTC.

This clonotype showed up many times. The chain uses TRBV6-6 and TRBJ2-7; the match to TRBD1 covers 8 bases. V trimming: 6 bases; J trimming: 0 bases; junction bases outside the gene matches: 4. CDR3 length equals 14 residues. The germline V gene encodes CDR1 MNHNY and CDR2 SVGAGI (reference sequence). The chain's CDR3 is CASRTGTGSYEQYF. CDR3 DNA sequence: TGTGCCAGCAGGACCGGGACAGGCTCCTACGAGCAGTACTTC.

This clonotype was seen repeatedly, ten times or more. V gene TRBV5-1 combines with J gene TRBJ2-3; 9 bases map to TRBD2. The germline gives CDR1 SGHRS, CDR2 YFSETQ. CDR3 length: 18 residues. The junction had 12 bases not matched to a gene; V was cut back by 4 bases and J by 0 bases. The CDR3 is CASSRPSGDPSSTDTQYF. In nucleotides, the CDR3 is TGCGCCAGCAGCCGCCCTAGCGGGGACCCCTCTAGCACAGATACGCAGTATTTT.

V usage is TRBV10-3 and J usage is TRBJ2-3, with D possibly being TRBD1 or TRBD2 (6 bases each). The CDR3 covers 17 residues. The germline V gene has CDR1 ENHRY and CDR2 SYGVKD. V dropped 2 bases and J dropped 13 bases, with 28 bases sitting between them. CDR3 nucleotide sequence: TGTGCCATCAGTGAGAGGGGGAGAGGGGAGGTGCCAGATAAGAAGTATTTT. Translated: CAISERGRGEVPDKKYF.

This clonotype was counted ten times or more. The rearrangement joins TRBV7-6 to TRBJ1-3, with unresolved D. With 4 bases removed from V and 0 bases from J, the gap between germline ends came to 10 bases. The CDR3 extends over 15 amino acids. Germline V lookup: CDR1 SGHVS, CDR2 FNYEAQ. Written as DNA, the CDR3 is TGTGCCAGCAGCTCCGGGCCAAGCTCTGGAAACACCATATATTTT. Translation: CASSSGPSSGNTIYF.

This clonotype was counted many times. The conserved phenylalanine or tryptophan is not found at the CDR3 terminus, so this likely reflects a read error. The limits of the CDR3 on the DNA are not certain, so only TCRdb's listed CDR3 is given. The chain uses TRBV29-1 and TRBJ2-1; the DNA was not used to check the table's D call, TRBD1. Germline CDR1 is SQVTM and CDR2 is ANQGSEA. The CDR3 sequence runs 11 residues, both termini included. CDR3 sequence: CSVAGTGGASL.

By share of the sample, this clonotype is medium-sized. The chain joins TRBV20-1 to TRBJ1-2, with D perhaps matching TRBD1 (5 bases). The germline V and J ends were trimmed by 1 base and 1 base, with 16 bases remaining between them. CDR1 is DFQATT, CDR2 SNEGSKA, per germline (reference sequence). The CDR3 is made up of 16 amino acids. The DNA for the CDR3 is TGCAGTGCTAGAGGGTCCATTATTGGACATAACTATGGCTACACCTTC. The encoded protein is CSARGSIIGHNYGYTF.

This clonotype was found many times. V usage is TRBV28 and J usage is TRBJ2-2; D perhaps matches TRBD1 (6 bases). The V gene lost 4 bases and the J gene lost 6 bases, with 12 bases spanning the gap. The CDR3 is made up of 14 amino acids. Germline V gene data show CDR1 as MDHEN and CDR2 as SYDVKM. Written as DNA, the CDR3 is TGTGCCAGCAGTTCTACAGGGCGAGCCGGGGAGCTGTTTTTT. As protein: CASSSTGRAGELFF.

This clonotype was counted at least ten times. The CDR3 bases are TGTGCCAGCAGCAACCCGGGACTAGCGGGGGCCTACGAGCAGTACTTC. This codes for CASSNPGLAGAYEQYF. This chain joins TRBV12-3 or TRBV12-4 and TRBJ2-7, with 14 positions matching TRBD2. The V and J ends lost 6 bases and 2 bases, in that order; junction bases with no gene match: 6. CDR3 length equals 16 residues.

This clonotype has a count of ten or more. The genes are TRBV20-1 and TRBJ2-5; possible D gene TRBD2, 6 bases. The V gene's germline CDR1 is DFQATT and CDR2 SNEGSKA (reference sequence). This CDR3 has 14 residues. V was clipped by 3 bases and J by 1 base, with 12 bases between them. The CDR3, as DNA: TGCAGTGCTAGGGGAGGAAGAGCCCAAGAGACCCAGTACTTC. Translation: CSARGGRAQETQYF.

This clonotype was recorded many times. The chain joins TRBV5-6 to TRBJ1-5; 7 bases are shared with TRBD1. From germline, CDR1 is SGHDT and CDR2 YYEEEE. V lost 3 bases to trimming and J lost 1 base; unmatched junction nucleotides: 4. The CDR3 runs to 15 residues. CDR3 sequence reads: CASSSTGVSNQPQHF. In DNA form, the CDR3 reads TGTGCCAGCAGCTCCACAGGGGTGAGCAATCAGCCCCAGCATTTT.

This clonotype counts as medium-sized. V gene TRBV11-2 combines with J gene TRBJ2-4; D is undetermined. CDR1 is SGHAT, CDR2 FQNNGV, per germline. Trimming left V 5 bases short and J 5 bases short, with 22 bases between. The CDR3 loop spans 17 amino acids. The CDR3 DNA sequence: TGTGCCAGCAGCCTCACCCTTACCAAGACCGTACAAAACATTCAGTACTTC. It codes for CASSLTLTKTVQNIQYF.

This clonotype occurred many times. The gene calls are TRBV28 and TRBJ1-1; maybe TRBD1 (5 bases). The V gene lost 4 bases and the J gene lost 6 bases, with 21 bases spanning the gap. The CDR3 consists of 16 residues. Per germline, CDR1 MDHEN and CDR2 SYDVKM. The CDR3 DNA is TGTGCCAGCAGTTCCTCCGGGGGAAGGGTGCTATCTGAAGCTTTCTTT. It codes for CASSSSGGRVLSEAFF.

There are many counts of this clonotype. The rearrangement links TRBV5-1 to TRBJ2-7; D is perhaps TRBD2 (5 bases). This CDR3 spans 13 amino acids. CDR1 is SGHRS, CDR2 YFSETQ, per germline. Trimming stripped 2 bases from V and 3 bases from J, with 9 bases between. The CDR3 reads CASSFSGNYEQYF. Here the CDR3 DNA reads TGCGCCAGCAGCTTTTCCGGGAACTACGAGCAGTACTTC. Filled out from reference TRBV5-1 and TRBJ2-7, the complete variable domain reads KAGVTQTPRYLIKTRGQQVTLSCSPISGHRSVSWYQQTPGQGLQFLFEYFSETQRNKGNFPGRFSGRQFSNSRSEMNVSTLELGDSALYLCASSFSGNYEQYFGPGTRLTVT.

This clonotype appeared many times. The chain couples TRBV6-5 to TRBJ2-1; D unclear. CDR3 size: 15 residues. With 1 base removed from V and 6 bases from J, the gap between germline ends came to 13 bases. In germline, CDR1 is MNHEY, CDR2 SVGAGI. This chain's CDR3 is CASSYWMKARNEQFF. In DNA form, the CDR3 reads TGTGCCAGCAGTTACTGGATGAAAGCGCGCAATGAGCAGTTCTTC.

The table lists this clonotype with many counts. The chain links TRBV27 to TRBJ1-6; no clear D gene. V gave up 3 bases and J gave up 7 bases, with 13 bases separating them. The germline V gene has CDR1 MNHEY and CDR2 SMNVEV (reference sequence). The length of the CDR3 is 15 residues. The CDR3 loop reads CASSFNGPRNSPLHF. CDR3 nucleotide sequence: TGTGCCAGCAGTTTCAACGGACCGAGGAATTCACCCCTCCACTTT.

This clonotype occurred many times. As DNA, the CDR3 is TGTGCCAGCAGCTTGGGGCAGGTCAATGAGCAGTTCTTC. It specifies CASSLGQVNEQFF. The chain links TRBV5-5 to TRBJ2-1, with no clear D. CDR3 size: 13 residues. CDR1 is SGHKS and CDR2 is YYEKEE in the germline V gene (reference sequence). The V end was cut by 0 bases, the J end by 6 bases, with 7 bases between.

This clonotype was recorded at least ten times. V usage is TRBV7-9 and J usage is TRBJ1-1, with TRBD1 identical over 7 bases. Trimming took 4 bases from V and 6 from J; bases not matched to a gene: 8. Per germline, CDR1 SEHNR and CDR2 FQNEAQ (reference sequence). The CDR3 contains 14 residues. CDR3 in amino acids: CASSSGVTGAEAFF. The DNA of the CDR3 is TGTGCCAGCAGCTCTGGAGTTACAGGGGCTGAAGCTTTCTTT.